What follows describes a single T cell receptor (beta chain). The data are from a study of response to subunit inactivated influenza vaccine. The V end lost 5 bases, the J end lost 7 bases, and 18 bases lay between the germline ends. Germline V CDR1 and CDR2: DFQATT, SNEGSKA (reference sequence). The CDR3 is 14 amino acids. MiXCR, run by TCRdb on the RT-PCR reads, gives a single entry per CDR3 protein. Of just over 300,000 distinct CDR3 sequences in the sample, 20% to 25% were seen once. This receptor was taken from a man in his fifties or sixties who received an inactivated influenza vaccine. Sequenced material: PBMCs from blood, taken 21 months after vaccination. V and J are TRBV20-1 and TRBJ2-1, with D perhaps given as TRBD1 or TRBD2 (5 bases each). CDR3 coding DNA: TGCAGTGCTCCCACATGGGGGTGGTTAAATGAGCAGTTCTTC. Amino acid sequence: CSAPTWGWLNEQFF.